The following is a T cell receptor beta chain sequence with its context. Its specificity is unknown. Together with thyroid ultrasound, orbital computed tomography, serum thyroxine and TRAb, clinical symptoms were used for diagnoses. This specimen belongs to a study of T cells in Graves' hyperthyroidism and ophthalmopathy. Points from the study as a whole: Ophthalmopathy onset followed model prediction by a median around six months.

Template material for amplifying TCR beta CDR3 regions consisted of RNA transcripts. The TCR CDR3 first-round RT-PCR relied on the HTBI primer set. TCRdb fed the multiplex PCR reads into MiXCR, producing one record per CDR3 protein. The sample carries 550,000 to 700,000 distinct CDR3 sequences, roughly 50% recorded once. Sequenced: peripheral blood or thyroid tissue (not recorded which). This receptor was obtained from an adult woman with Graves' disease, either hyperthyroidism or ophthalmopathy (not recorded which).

The CDR3 reads CATSAPGETQYF. In DNA, the CDR3 is TGTGCCACCAGTGCCCCTGGAGAGACCCAGTACTTC. The genes are TRBV24-1 and TRBJ2-5; no clear D. The CDR3 runs 12 residues. The germline V gene has CDR1 KGHDR and CDR2 SFDVKD. V was trimmed by 5 bases and J by 4 bases, leaving 7 bases between them.